This T cell receptor (beta chain) was recovered during a study of tumor-infiltrating lymphocytes in primary liver carcinoma. For the study at large: Patients diagnosed with primary liver carcinoma received treatment through surgical resection.

General study points: Paired tumor-adjacent and tumor-blood samples overlapped less than tumor region pairs did. When set against blood, tumors had a significantly higher top-250-clone fraction (p = 0.039).

Germline DNA was extracted too, while blood RNA derived from unsorted whole blood. No treatment had been given to the patients, who were chronically infected with HBV. A remark on this clonotype: Its specificity is unknown.

Researchers generated TCR beta cDNA from roughly 510 ng of total RNA, relying on a constant-region primer. For TCR beta, libraries were produced by three nested multiplex PCR rounds using slightly modified ARM-PCR. The opening two PCR rounds, ten to eleven cycles each, paired TRBV1-TRBV30 forward primers with a C-beta reverse primer. TCRdb recomputed calls from the multiplex PCR reads with MiXCR, one row per CDR3 protein. The sample has about 180,000 distinct CDR3 sequences, about 60% seen once. Trimming stripped 4 bases from V and 9 bases from J, with 13 bases between. CDR1 is MRHNA, CDR2 SNTAGT, per germline. The CDR3 spans 13 residues.

The sequenced sample was peripheral blood. The receptor was isolated from a man aged 40-55 years with primary liver carcinoma and hepatitis B virus infection. The chain carries TRBV6-4 and TRBJ2-1, with D perhaps matching TRBD2 (6 bases). DNA for the CDR3: TGTGCCAGCAGTGTCCGACTAGAGACTGAGCAGTTCTTC. It translates to CASSVRLETEQFF.